Shown below are 13 T cell receptor beta chains from a single sample sequenced in a study of blood T cell repertoires in COVID-19. Repertoires were generated with immunoSEQ multiplex PCR, while TCRdb's copy carries only in-frame clones and drops some. The sample lists some 87,000 clones; roughly 92% were seen once. Material for sequencing was peripheral blood. All receptors derive from a woman aged 60-75 years with active COVID-19.

The chain recombines TRBV6-5 with TRBJ2-7; 12 bases map to TRBD2. Germline CDR1 is MNHEY and CDR2 is SVGAGI. The CDR3 covers 16 residues. Trimming took 4 bases from V and 6 from J; bases not matched to a gene: 10. The DNA for the CDR3 is TGTGCCAGCAGTTTGACTAGCGGGAGTAGAGGAGGCGAGCAGTACTTC. Amino acid sequence: CASSLTSGSRGGEQYF.

The J gene is TRBJ2-1, the V gene TRBV9, with 11 bases lining up with TRBD2. This CDR3 contains 16 residues. V lost 3 bases, J lost 8 bases, and 10 bases stayed unmatched. The germline CDR1 and CDR2 sequences are SGDLS and YYNGEE. CDR3 residues: CASSAALAGVGDEQFF. The CDR3 bases are TGTGCCAGCAGCGCAGCACTAGCGGGAGTTGGGGATGAGCAGTTCTTC.

The chain uses TRBV7-2 and TRBJ1-1; 7 bases agree with TRBD1. This CDR3 region has 12 residues. V shed 5 bases, J shed 11 bases, and the junction held 8 bases outside the gene matches. Germline lookup yields CDR1 SGHTA and CDR2 FQGNSA. The CDR3 here is CASSPRQGRAFF. For the CDR3, the DNA is TGTGCCAGCAGCCCCAGACAGGGCAGGGCTTTCTTT.

This clone was recorded only once. The chain joins TRBV5-5 to TRBJ2-3, with a tentative D call TRBD1 (6 bases). Trimming shortened V by 1 base and J by 3 bases, and 15 bases separated the two germline ends. Germline assignment: CDR1 SGHKS and CDR2 YYEKEE (reference sequence). This CDR3 spans 16 amino acids. The CDR3 loop reads CASSLSNLQGTDTQYF. The CDR3 nucleotides read TGTGCCAGCAGCTTGTCCAACCTACAGGGAACAGATACGCAGTATTTT.

J is TRBJ2-5 and V is TRBV7-2; no reliable D call. This CDR3 has 14 residues. Germline V gene data show CDR1 as SGHTA and CDR2 as FQGNSA. Trimming left V 5 bases short and J 1 base short, with 11 bases between. The CDR3 protein is CASSRVLTQETQYF. CDR3 DNA sequence: TGTGCCAGCAGCCGGGTCCTCACCCAAGAGACCCAGTACTTC.

The genes are TRBV7-9 and TRBJ1-1, with no clear D. The V end lost 0 bases, the J end lost 7 bases, and 12 bases lay between the germline ends. Germline CDR1 reads SEHNR; CDR2 reads FQNEAQ (reference sequence). The length of the CDR3 is 14 residues. The CDR3 spells CASSLAGSGVEAFF. The CDR3 coding sequence is TGTGCCAGCAGCTTAGCAGGGTCCGGGGTTGAAGCTTTCTTT.

This sequence joins TRBV4-1 and TRBJ2-4; TRBD2 matches at 9 bases. Trimming took 0 bases from V and 7 from J; bases not matched to a gene: 10. Germline CDR1 reads MGHRA; CDR2 reads YSYEKL. The CDR3 length is 17 residues. The DNA of the CDR3 is TGCGCCAGCAGCCAAGATAGCCTTAGCGGGAGTATGAACATTCAGTACTTC. It encodes CASSQDSLSGSMNIQYF.

V and J are TRBV12-3 or TRBV12-4 and TRBJ1-1; D is uncertain. The CDR3 runs 12 residues. Trimming pared 8 bases from V and 1 base from J, leaving 8 bases between. CDR3 protein: CASRGRNTEAFF. Here the CDR3 DNA reads TGTGCCAGCCGGGGTAGGAACACTGAAGCTTTCTTT.

The V and J genes are TRBV5-1 and TRBJ2-5; TRBD1 might be the D (6 bases). Between the trimmed V and J ends, which lost 0 bases and 2 bases, there was a span of 8 bases. The germline V gene has CDR1 SGHRS and CDR2 YFSETQ. The CDR3 runs 14 residues. CDR3 coding DNA: TGCGCCAGCAGCTTGGGGACAGCACAAGAGACCCAGTACTTC. It encodes CASSLGTAQETQYF.

This chain connects TRBV5-6 to TRBJ2-7; D might be TRBD2 (6 bases). This CDR3 spans 12 amino acids. V dropped 4 bases and J dropped 6 bases, with 11 bases sitting between them. The germline V gene has CDR1 SGHDT and CDR2 YYEEEE. The CDR3 sequence: CASSPSVGEQYF. CDR3 coding DNA: TGTGCCAGCAGCCCTAGCGTTGGCGAGCAGTACTTC.

This chain uses TRBV4-3 with TRBJ1-5; D is ambiguous. The CDR3 spans 15 residues. Between the trimmed V and J ends, which lost 0 bases and 3 bases, there was a span of 9 bases. Germline assignment: CDR1 LGHNA and CDR2 YSLEER. The CDR3 is CASSQDIHNNQPQHF. CDR3 coding DNA: TGCGCCAGCAGCCAAGACATACACAACAATCAGCCCCAGCATTTT.

This chain uses TRBV5-1 with TRBJ2-4, with D maybe TRBD2 (5 bases). V shed 0 bases and J shed 8 bases, with 15 bases lying between them. Germline V gene lookup returns CDR1 SGHRS and CDR2 YFSETQ. The CDR3 extends over 15 amino acids. CDR3 in DNA: TGCGCCAGCAGCTTGGGGGGAGTAGATGTGCACATTCAGTACTTC. Its translation is CASSLGGVDVHIQYF.

CDR3: CASSSPLAGGYEQYF. As DNA, the CDR3 is TGTGCCAGCAGTTCACCCTTAGCGGGAGGGTACGAGCAGTACTTC. The chain employs TRBV28 and TRBJ2-7; 11 bases are shared with TRBD2. J lost 4 bases, V lost 4 bases, and 6 bases had no gene match. Germline CDR1 is MDHEN and CDR2 is SYDVKM. CDR3 length: 15 amino acids.